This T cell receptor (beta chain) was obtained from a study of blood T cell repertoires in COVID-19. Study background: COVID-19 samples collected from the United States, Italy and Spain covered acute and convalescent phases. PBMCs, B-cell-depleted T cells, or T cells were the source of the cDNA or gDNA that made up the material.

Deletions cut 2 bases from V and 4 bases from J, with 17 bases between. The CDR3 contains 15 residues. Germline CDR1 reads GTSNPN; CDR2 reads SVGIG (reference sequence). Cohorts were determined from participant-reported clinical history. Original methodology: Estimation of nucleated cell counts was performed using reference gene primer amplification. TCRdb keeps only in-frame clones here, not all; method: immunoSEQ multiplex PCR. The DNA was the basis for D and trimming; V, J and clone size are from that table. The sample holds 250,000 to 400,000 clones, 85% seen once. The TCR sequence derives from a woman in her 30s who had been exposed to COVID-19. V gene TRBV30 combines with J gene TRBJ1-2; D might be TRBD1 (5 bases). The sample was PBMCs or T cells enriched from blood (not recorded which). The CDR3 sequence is CAWSLGGGVAYGYTF. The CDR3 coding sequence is TGTGCCTGGAGTCTTGGGGGGGGTGTAGCCTATGGCTACACCTTC. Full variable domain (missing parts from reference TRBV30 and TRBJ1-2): SQTIHQWPATLVQPVGSPLSLECTVEGTSNPNLYWYRQAAGRGLQLLFYSVGIGQISSEVPQNLSASRPQDRQFILSSKKLLLSDSGFYLCAWSLGGGVAYGYTFGSGTRLTVV.